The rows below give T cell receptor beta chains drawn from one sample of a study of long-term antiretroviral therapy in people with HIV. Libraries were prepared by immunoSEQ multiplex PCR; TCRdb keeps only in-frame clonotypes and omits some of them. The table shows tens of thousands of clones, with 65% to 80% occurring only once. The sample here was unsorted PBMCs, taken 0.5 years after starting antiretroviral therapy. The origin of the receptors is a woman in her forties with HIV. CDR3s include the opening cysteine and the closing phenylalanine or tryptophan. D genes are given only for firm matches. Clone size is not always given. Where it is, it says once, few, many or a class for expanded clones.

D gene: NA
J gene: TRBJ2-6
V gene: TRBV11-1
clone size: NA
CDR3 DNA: TGTGCCAGCAGCTCCCAGGGTGCCGGGGCCAACGTCCTGACTTTC
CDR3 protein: CASSSQGAGANVLTF

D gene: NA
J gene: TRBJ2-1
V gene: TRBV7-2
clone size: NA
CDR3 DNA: TGTGCCAGCAGCTTATCGACCAACAATGAGCAGTTCTTC
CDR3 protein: CASSLSTNNEQFF

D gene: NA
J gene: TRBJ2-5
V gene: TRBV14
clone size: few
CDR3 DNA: TGTGCCAGCAGCCAATGGGAGACCCAGTACTTC
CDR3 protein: CASSQWETQYF

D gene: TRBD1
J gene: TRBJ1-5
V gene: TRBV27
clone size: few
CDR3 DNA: TGTGCCAGCGGGACAGGGCAGCCCCAGCATTTT
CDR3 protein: CASGTGQPQHF

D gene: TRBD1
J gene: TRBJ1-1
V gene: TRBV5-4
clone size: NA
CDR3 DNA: TGTGCCAGCAGCTTTGGACAGGTTGCTAACACTGAAGCTTTCTTT
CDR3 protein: CASSFGQVANTEAFF

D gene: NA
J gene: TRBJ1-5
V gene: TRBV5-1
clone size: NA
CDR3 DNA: TGCGCCAGCAGGGAAAGTGGCAATCAGCCCCAGCATTTT
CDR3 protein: CASRESGNQPQHF

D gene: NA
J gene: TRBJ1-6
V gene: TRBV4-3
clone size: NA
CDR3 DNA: TGCGCCAGCAGCCAAGACAGGCTCAATTCACCCCTCCACTTT
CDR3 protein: CASSQDRLNSPLHF

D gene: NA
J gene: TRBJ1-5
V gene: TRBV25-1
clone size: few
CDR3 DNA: TGTGCCAGCAGTAGGAGTAGCAATCAGCCCCAGCATTTT
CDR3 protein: CASSRSSNQPQHF

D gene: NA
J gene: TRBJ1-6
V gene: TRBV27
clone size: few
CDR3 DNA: TGTGCCAGCAGTTTTTACGACAATTCACCCCTCCACTTT
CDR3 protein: CASSFYDNSPLHF

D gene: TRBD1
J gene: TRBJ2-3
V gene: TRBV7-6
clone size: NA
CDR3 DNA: TGTGCCAGCAGCTCCGGACAGGGCACAGATACGCAGTATTTT
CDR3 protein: CASSSGQGTDTQYF

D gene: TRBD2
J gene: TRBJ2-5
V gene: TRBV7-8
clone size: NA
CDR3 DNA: TGTGCCAGCAGCTTTACTAGCGGGGGGGGTTTAGAGACCCAGTACTTC
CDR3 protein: CASSFTSGGGLETQYF

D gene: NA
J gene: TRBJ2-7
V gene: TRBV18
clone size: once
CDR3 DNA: TGTGCCAGCTCTCCTAGGGCTGTGACCATCCTAGGGGAGCAGTACTTC
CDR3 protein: CASSPRAVTILGEQYF

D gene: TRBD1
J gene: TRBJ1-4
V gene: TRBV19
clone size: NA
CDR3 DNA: TGTGCCAGTAGTAGGTTGGACAGGGAAAAACTGTTTTTT
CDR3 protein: CASSRLDREKLFF

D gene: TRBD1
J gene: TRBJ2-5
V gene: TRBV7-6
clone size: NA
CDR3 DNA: TGTGCCAGCAGCTGGGGACAGGGTGGAGAGACCCAGTACTTC
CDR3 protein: CASSWGQGGETQYF

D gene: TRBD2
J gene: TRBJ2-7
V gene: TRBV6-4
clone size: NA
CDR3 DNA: TGTGCCAGCAGGGACCCGGGACGCCAGCTCCGGACTAGCGGGGGACGCTCCTACGAGCAGTACTTC
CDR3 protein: CASRDPGRQLRTSGGRSYEQYF

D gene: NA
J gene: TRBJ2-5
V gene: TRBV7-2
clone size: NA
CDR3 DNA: TGTGCCAGCAGCTCTCGGGGACCCAAAGAGACCCAGTACTTC
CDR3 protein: CASSSRGPKETQYF

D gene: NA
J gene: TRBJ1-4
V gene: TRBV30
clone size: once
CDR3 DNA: TGTGCCTGGAATCCCGGGGTTAATGAAAAACTGTTTTTT
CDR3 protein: CAWNPGVNEKLFF